What follows describes a single TCR beta chain. This sample was included in a study of blood T cell repertoires in COVID-19. For the study at large: PBMCs, B-cell-depleted T cells, or T cells provided the cDNA or gDNA that made up the material.

Profiling relied on immunoSEQ multiplex PCR, and the TCRdb table lists in-frame clones only, not all of them. The table includes 200,000 to 250,000 clones, 86% detected once. The sequence was collected from a woman aged 45-65 years with acute or convalescent COVID-19. The source material was peripheral blood.

The CDR3 nucleotides read TGCGCCAGCAGCCAAGATCCTTTAGATCCCCCCGGGGAGCTGTTTTTT. It translates to CASSQDPLDPPGELFF. The V call is TRBV4-3, the J call TRBJ2-2, with D hard to call. This CDR3 spans 16 amino acids. Germline V CDR1 and CDR2: LGHNA, YSLEER. V was pared by 0 bases and J by 6 bases, with 14 bases between.